The clone carrying this T cell receptor (beta chain) was counted once. This same CDR3 is encoded by further DNA sequences in the sample. These data originate in a study of blood T cell repertoires in COVID-19. Using immunoSEQ multiplex PCR, the repertoire was profiled, and TCRdb retains in-frame clones only, with some absent. The sample has about 240,000 clones, around 89% seen once. This CDR3 has 11 amino acids. CDR1 is MDHEN, CDR2 SYDVKM, per germline. V was cut by 7 bases and J by 2 bases, with 5 bases left in between. The sequencing sample was made of PBMCs or T cells enriched from blood (not recorded which). The clonotype was recovered from a woman younger than 45 who had recovered from COVID-19. The chain is built from TRBV28 and TRBJ1-1, with no clear D. This CDR3 reads CASISNTEAFF. The CDR3 DNA reads TGTGCCAGCATTTCTAACACTGAAGCTTTCTTT. Complete variable domain (other parts from reference TRBV28 and TRBJ1-1): DVKVTQSSRYLVKRTGEKVFLECVQDMDHENMFWYRQDPGLGLRLIYFSYDVKMKEKGDIPEGYSVSREKKERFSLILESASTNQTSMYLCASISNTEAFFGQGTRLTVV.